Following are 19 T cell receptor beta chains from one sample sequenced in a study of shared clonotypes between healthy human individuals. Clones were sequenced by immunoSEQ multiplex PCR, and TCRdb holds only the in-frame ones, with some missing. The sample lists a few million clones; 85% to 95% were seen once. CD45RO-negative, CCR7-selected cells formed the naive CD8 fraction, which excluded terminally differentiated effector memory CD45RA+ cells. Sequencing was performed on naive CD8+ T cells from PBMCs. The origin of the receptors is a man aged 18 to 29 in good health. Some clones in this sample may be carry-over from other donors' samples.

The CDR3 DNA reads TGCGCCAGCCGTGGGATTGGGGCATACGAGCAGTACTTC. This codes for CASRGIGAYEQYF. The V and J genes are TRBV4-1 and TRBJ2-7; the D gene is possibly TRBD1 (5 bases). Germline CDR1 is MGHRA and CDR2 is YSYEKL. The CDR3 totals 13 residues. V lost 8 bases, J lost 4 bases, and 15 bases lay in between.

The rearrangement links TRBV4-1 to TRBJ2-5; D remains ambiguous. Germline V gives CDR1 MGHRA, CDR2 YSYEKL. The CDR3 consists of 16 residues. V was trimmed by 6 bases and J by 5 bases, leaving 22 bases between them. The CDR3 DNA reads TGCGCCAGCAGTCAACCCGACCCCAAGACGTATGAGACCCAGTACTTC. Translated: CASSQPDPKTYETQYF.

The gene calls are TRBV7-8 and TRBJ2-5; D perhaps matches TRBD1 (6 bases). In germline, CDR1 is SGHVS, CDR2 FQNEAQ. Trimming took off 8 bases at V and 4 bases at J, with 14 bases between the two ends. The CDR3 runs to 13 residues. The CDR3 DNA sequence: TGTGCCAGCGCCGGCGCAGGGGCAGAGACCCAGTACTTC. It specifies CASAGAGAETQYF.

The V and J genes are TRBV18 and TRBJ2-3; possible D gene TRBD2, 5 bases. V gave up 3 bases and J gave up 1 base, with 14 bases separating them. Germline CDR1 is KGHSH and CDR2 is LQKENI. The length of the CDR3 is 16 residues. The CDR3 sequence is CASSPTERVGTDTQYF. The DNA for the CDR3 is TGTGCCAGCTCACCTACTGAGAGGGTAGGCACAGATACGCAGTATTTT.

The rearrangement uses TRBV28 and TRBJ2-4, with D possibly matching TRBD1 (6 bases). The CDR3 runs to 14 residues. Trimming took 7 bases from V and 4 from J, leaving 14 bases between them. In germline, CDR1 is MDHEN, CDR2 SYDVKM. The CDR3 sequence is CASTADRIKNIQYF. The CDR3 DNA is TGTGCCAGCACTGCGGACAGAATAAAAAACATTCAGTACTTC. The variable domain in full, completed from reference TRBV28 and TRBJ2-4, reads DVKVTQSSRYLVKRTGEKVFLECVQDMDHENMFWYRQDPGLGLRLIYFSYDVKMKEKGDIPEGYSVSREKKERFSLILESASTNQTSMYLCASTADRIKNIQYFGAGTRLSVL.

V is TRBV11-2 and J is TRBJ2-2; the D gene is possibly TRBD2 (6 bases). The CDR3 length is 15 residues. Germline-derived CDR1 and CDR2 are SGHAT and FQNNGV. Trimming left V 1 base short and J 3 bases short, with 9 bases between. This chain's CDR3 is CASSLGLVHTGELFF. Here the CDR3 DNA reads TGTGCCAGCAGCTTAGGACTAGTTCACACCGGGGAGCTGTTTTTT.

The chain is built from TRBV5-4 and TRBJ1-1, with D possibly TRBD1 on 6 matching bases. From germline, CDR1 is SGHNT and CDR2 YYREEE (reference sequence). The CDR3 contains 16 residues. Trimming pared 0 bases from V and 4 bases from J, leaving 16 bases between. The CDR3 reads CASSLGTEGLGTEAFF. As DNA, the CDR3 is TGTGCCAGCAGCTTGGGGACAGAGGGTTTGGGCACTGAAGCTTTCTTT.

The chain carries TRBV28 and TRBJ2-3, with D unclear. The CDR3 totals 14 residues. CDR1 MDHEN and CDR2 SYDVKM come from the germline V gene. Trimming pared 3 bases from V and 4 bases from J, leaving 11 bases between. The chain's CDR3 is CASSLGQTPDTQYF. The CDR3, as DNA: TGTGCCAGCAGTTTGGGCCAGACCCCAGATACGCAGTATTTT. Full variable domain (rest looked up from reference TRBV28 and TRBJ2-3): DVKVTQSSRYLVKRTGEKVFLECVQDMDHENMFWYRQDPGLGLRLIYFSYDVKMKEKGDIPEGYSVSREKKERFSLILESASTNQTSMYLCASSLGQTPDTQYFGPGTRLTVL.

This clone was observed once. J is TRBJ2-7 and V is TRBV18, with 7 bases aligning to TRBD2. This CDR3 spans 16 amino acids. With V trimmed by 1 base and J by 3 bases, 9 bases remained unmatched. Germline V gene sequence: CDR1 KGHSH, CDR2 LQKENI. The CDR3 sequence is CASSPRGRETIYEQYF. Here the CDR3 DNA reads TGTGCCAGCTCACCACGAGGGCGGGAGACCATCTACGAGCAGTACTTC.

The chain couples TRBV5-1 to TRBJ2-7, with 7 bases that match TRBD2. There are 18 residues in the CDR3. J was trimmed by 0 bases and V by 1 base; bases with no gene match: 13. CDR1 is SGHRS and CDR2 is YFSETQ in the germline V gene. CDR3 sequence reads: CASSLFLTAGVSSYEQYF. CDR3 bases: TGCGCCAGCAGCTTGTTTTTAACCGCGGGGGTAAGCTCCTACGAGCAGTACTTC.

The chain's CDR3 is CASSLSLWDTQYF. The CDR3 DNA is TGTGCCAGCAGCTTGTCGCTGTGGGATACGCAGTATTTT. The chain has TRBV7-7 and TRBJ2-3; no clear D gene. V lost 3 bases to trimming and J lost 6 bases, with 10 bases between them. In germline, CDR1 is SSHAT, CDR2 FNYEAQ (reference sequence). The length of the CDR3 is 13 residues.

The CDR3 sequence: CASSPYYHNEQFF. The CDR3 nucleotides are TGTGCCAGCAGTCCCTATTACCACAATGAGCAGTTCTTC. The chain carries TRBV2 and TRBJ2-1; no clear D. Per germline, CDR1 SNHLY and CDR2 FYNNEI. CDR3 length equals 13 residues. The V gene lost 5 bases and the J gene lost 5 bases, with 10 bases spanning the gap. Full variable domain (outside the CDR3, taken from reference TRBV2 and TRBJ2-1): EPEVTQTPSHQVTQMGQEVILRCVPISNHLYFYWYRQILGQKVEFLVSFYNNEISEKSEIFDDQFSVERPDGSNFTLKIRSTKLEDSAMYFCASSPYYHNEQFFGPGTRLTVL.

The gene calls are TRBV11-2 and TRBJ1-5, with D possibly TRBD1 on 6 matching bases. Germline loops: CDR1 SGHAT, CDR2 FQNNGV. Trimming shortened V by 1 base and J by 8 bases, and 15 bases separated the two germline ends. This CDR3 comprises 15 residues. CDR3 DNA: TGTGCCAGCAGCTTAGGAACGGGCCCAGGGGAGCCCCAGCATTTT. Protein: CASSLGTGPGEPQHF. Combining the CDR3 with reference TRBV11-2 and TRBJ1-5 gives the whole variable domain EAGVAQSPRYKIIEKRQSVAFWCNPISGHATLYWYQQILGQGPKLLIQFQNNGVVDDSQLPKDRFSAERLKGVDSTLKIQPAKLEDSAVYLCASSLGTGPGEPQHFGDGTRLSIL.

The gene calls are TRBV19 and TRBJ1-5; D might be TRBD1 (6 bases). CDR1 and CDR2 from the germline V gene are LNHDA and SQIVND (reference sequence). V lost 2 bases and J lost 7, with 18 bases in between. The length of the CDR3 is 16 residues. The CDR3 DNA is TGTGCCAGTAGTATAAGGGGGGCGAGGGGCCTCCAGCCCCAGCATTTT. Translating it yields CASSIRGARGLQPQHF.

The chain is built from TRBV28 and TRBJ1-5; no definite D call. The CDR3 extends over 12 amino acids. Germline V CDR1 and CDR2: MDHEN, SYDVKM. V lost 6 bases and J lost 4, with 7 bases in between. The CDR3 is CASSDLNQPQHF. The CDR3 DNA is TGTGCCAGCAGCGACCTTAATCAGCCCCAGCATTTT. Filled out from reference TRBV28 and TRBJ1-5, the complete variable domain reads DVKVTQSSRYLVKRTGEKVFLECVQDMDHENMFWYRQDPGLGLRLIYFSYDVKMKEKGDIPEGYSVSREKKERFSLILESASTNQTSMYLCASSDLNQPQHFGDGTRLSIL.

This chain joins TRBV14 and TRBJ2-1, with D unresolved. The germline CDR1 and CDR2 sequences are SGHDN and FVKESK. The V gene lost 4 bases and the J gene lost 4 bases, with 8 bases spanning the gap. The CDR3 is 13 amino acids. CDR3 DNA: TGTGCCAGCAGCCCGGAGATTTACAATGAGCAGTTCTTC. Protein sequence: CASSPEIYNEQFF.

The J gene is TRBJ1-4, the V gene TRBV19; D is ambiguous. The germline V gene has CDR1 LNHDA and CDR2 SQIVND (reference sequence). The CDR3 totals 16 residues. Trimming left V 1 base short and J 5 bases short, with 14 bases between. As DNA, the CDR3 is TGTGCCAGTAGTATAGGAAGACGGGCCCTAAATGAAAAACTGTTTTTT. This codes for CASSIGRRALNEKLFF.

V is TRBV7-9 and J is TRBJ2-3, with a weak D call TRBD2 (6 bases). The CDR3 is 15 amino acids. Germline V gene lookup returns CDR1 SEHNR and CDR2 FQNEAQ (reference sequence). Trimming pared 5 bases from V and 1 base from J, leaving 13 bases between. CDR3 region: CASSRGTTRTDTQYF. The CDR3 DNA follows: TGTGCCAGCAGCCGCGGGACCACCCGCACAGATACGCAGTATTTT.

In nucleotides, the CDR3 is TGTGCCAGCATGACGGGGAGCTCCTATAATTCACCCCTCCACTTT. Translating gives CASMTGSSYNSPLHF. This chain connects TRBV6-1 to TRBJ1-6; D call uncertain. The V gene lost 7 bases and the J gene lost 0 bases, with 10 bases spanning the gap. CDR1 and CDR2 from the germline V gene are MNHNS and SASEGT. The CDR3 has 15 residues.